The 3 T cell receptor beta chains in this list originate from one sample, sequenced in a study of beta chain features in type 1 diabetes. Reverse transcription of all isolated RNA meant that expressed TCRB transcripts were sequenced. Sequencing was performed with immunoSEQ multiplex PCR; in TCRdb, only in-frame clones are kept and a portion is missing. The sample has about 410,000 clones, more than 11% seen once. The sequenced sample was naive CD4+ T cells from blood. These receptors all come from a man aged 25 to 40 in good health.

The chain couples TRBV9 to TRBJ2-3; 9 bases match TRBD2. The germline CDR1 and CDR2 sequences are SGDLS and YYNGEE. CDR3 size: 16 residues. V trimming: 3 bases; J trimming: 4 bases; junction bases outside the gene matches: 9. In DNA form, the CDR3 reads TGTGCCAGCAGCGCCCATCTGCGGGGGGGCGCAGATACGCAGTATTTT. Amino acids: CASSAHLRGGADTQYF.

CDR3 in DNA: TGTGCCACCATGCGCGAGGAGAATCAGCCCCAGCATTTT. As protein: CATMREENQPQHF. V is TRBV10-3 and J is TRBJ1-5; D unresolved. The CDR3 covers 13 residues. V was cut by 10 bases and J by 4 bases, with 14 bases left in between. The V gene's germline CDR1 is ENHRY and CDR2 SYGVKD.

The V call is TRBV10-3, the J call TRBJ1-1; D remains unclear. V gave up 2 bases and J gave up 1 base, with 11 bases separating them. This CDR3 has 15 amino acids. The germline gives CDR1 ENHRY, CDR2 SYGVKD. The CDR3 sequence: CAISELQGKNTEAFF. The CDR3 coding sequence is TGTGCCATCAGTGAGCTACAAGGGAAGAACACTGAAGCTTTCTTT.